One sample yielded the 25 T cell receptor beta chains listed below, sequenced in a study of immune characterization of retroperitoneal liposarcoma (dated by TCRdb to between 2018 and 2020). The library was obtained by PCR. These reads were obtained on a NextSeq 500. TCRdb itself trimmed the public reads at Q25 with fastp, ran MiXCR and retained productive beta chains. One record per CDR3 amino acid sequence lists the most common genes and DNA. The sample includes roughly 1,600 distinct CDR3 sequences, with 52% observed a single time. The ten biggest clones cover over 9% of the sample. The sample consisted of tumor tissue. All receptors come from a male donor with retroperitoneal liposarcoma.

V gene TRBV7-2 combines with J gene TRBJ2-1; D might be TRBD1 (5 bases). TRBJ2-7 matches the DNA end more closely, so the J call is doubtful. CDR3 length: 13 residues. Germline loops: CDR1 SGHTA, CDR2 FQGNSA. The CDR3 DNA reads TGTGCCAGCAGCTTATCCAGGGTATACGAGCAGTACTTC. It yields the protein CASSLSRVYEQYF.

The chain employs TRBV28 and TRBJ2-5, with D hard to call. The J call may be faulty, since TRBJ2-7 better matches the DNA end. The germline V gene has CDR1 MDHEN and CDR2 SYDVKM. The CDR3 extends over 12 amino acids. The CDR3 nucleotides are TGTGCCAGCAGTTCCAGAAGATACGAGCAGTACTTC. Encoded protein: CASSSRRYEQYF.

J is TRBJ2-5 and V is TRBV7-9; possibly TRBD1 or TRBD2 for D (6 bases each). The CDR3 is 15 residues long. Trimming removed 2 bases from V and 5 bases from J, with 15 bases in between. Germline V gene lookup returns CDR1 SEHNR and CDR2 FQNEAQ (reference sequence). This CDR3 is CASSLISGGGETQYF. The CDR3 DNA reads as TGTGCCAGCAGCTTAATTTCCGGGGGCGGGGAGACCCAGTACTTC.

Written as DNA, the CDR3 is TGTGCCAGCAGCTTGACAGGGGCCTCCTACAATGAGCAGTTCTTC. Encoded protein: CASSLTGASYNEQFF. V and J are TRBV7-8 and TRBJ2-1, with 8 bases aligning to TRBD1. V was pared by 3 bases and J by 0 bases, with 1 base of the junction left unmatched. This CDR3 has 15 residues. Germline CDR1 is SGHVS and CDR2 is FQNEAQ.

V usage is TRBV7-2 and J usage is TRBJ2-5; 7 nucleotides align to TRBD2. The J call may be mistaken, given a closer DNA end match to TRBJ2-7. CDR3 length: 14 residues. Per the germline V gene, CDR1 is SGHTA and CDR2 is FQGNSA. The CDR3 sequence is CASSRRGSSYEQYF. The CDR3 DNA reads TGTGCCAGCAGCAGACGCGGGAGTTCCTACGAGCAGTACTTC.

V usage is TRBV12-3 or TRBV12-4 and J usage is TRBJ2-1; tentative D call: TRBD1 (5 bases). The J call may be faulty, since TRBJ2-7 better matches the DNA end. The CDR3 contains 13 residues. The CDR3 here is CATAQTTVYEQYF. CDR3 in DNA: TGTGCCACCGCCCAGACGACAGTCTACGAGCAGTACTTC.

This clonotype was found a few times. V gene TRBV6-1 combines with J gene TRBJ2-3, with D possibly matching TRBD1 (6 bases). The CDR3 is 16 residues long. Germline-derived CDR1 and CDR2 are MNHNS and SASEGT. V lost 0 bases and J lost 1, with 11 bases in between. CDR3 sequence (DNA): TGTGCCAGCAGTGAAGCACAGGGATGGGGCACAGATACGCAGTATTTT. Translation: CASSEAQGWGTDTQYF.

The chain combines TRBV6-1 with TRBJ2-1, with 10 nucleotides matching TRBD2. The DNA end lines up better with TRBJ2-7; the J call may be wrong. This CDR3 comprises 15 residues. Germline CDR1 reads MNHNS; CDR2 reads SASEGT. The DNA for the CDR3 is TGTGCCAGCAGTGAGGGACTAGCGATTCTTCCGGAGCAGTACTTC. Translating it yields CASSEGLAILPEQYF.

This chain connects TRBV7-1 to TRBJ2-7; TRBD2 agrees at 9 bases. The last part of the DNA fits TRBJ2-1 better; the J call may be wrong. TRBV7-1 is identified as an open reading frame with a role that is uncertain. This CDR3 region has 14 residues. In DNA form, the CDR3 reads TGTGCCAGCAGCACAGGGCTAGCGGGAAATGAGCAGTTCTTC. This codes for CASSTGLAGNEQFF.

V gene TRBV7-6 combines with J gene TRBJ2-3, with D tentatively TRBD1 (5 bases). The V gene lost 2 bases and the J gene lost 1 base, with 7 bases spanning the gap. This CDR3 region has 14 residues. Germline loops: CDR1 SGHVS, CDR2 FNYEAQ. Written as DNA, the CDR3 is TGTGCCAGCAGCTTACCCAGGGGCACAGATACGCAGTATTTT. Translating it yields CASSLPRGTDTQYF.

The chain links TRBV11-1 to TRBJ2-1; weak D call: TRBD2 (7 bases). CDR1 is SGHAT, CDR2 FQDESV, per germline (reference sequence). Trimming pared 7 bases from V and 0 bases from J, leaving 16 bases between. The CDR3 has 16 amino acids. Here the CDR3 reads CASTEDGGPSYNEQFF. The CDR3 DNA sequence: TGTGCCAGCACCGAAGACGGGGGGCCCTCCTACAATGAGCAGTTCTTC.

This clonotype has just a few counts. The chain carries TRBV7-2 and TRBJ2-5; D is undetermined. The J call may be mistaken, given a closer DNA end match to TRBJ2-1. Germline V gene lookup returns CDR1 SGHTA and CDR2 FQGNSA. This CDR3 contains 16 residues. Here the CDR3 DNA reads TGTGCCAGCAGCATCAAAGCTGTGAGTCTCCAAGAGACCCAGTTCTTC. This gives the protein CASSIKAVSLQETQFF.

This clonotype appeared a few times. The rearrangement uses TRBV6-1 and TRBJ2-5; D possibly corresponds to TRBD2 (6 bases). The J call could be wrong; TRBJ2-1 is a better fit for the DNA end. This CDR3 is built from 17 residues. The germline V gene has CDR1 MNHNS and CDR2 SASEGT. Here the CDR3 DNA reads TGTGCCAGCAGTGAAATGAGGGACTTAAAAAACCAAGAGACCCAGTTCTTC. Its translation is CASSEMRDLKNQETQFF.

This clonotype was observed a handful of times. This chain uses TRBV7-2 with TRBJ2-1, with 9 bases lining up with TRBD2. The last part of the DNA fits TRBJ2-7 better; the J call may be wrong. The CDR3 contains 16 residues. Looked up from germline, CDR1 is SGHTA and CDR2 is FQGNSA. The CDR3 nucleotides are TGTGCCAGCAGCCGTAGCGGGAGAAGGTCCTACAATGAGCAGTACTTC. Translated: CASSRSGRRSYNEQYF.

The chain links TRBV6-9 to TRBJ2-1, with 10 bases identical to TRBD1. Trimming cost V 6 bases and J 1 base; bases outside gene matches: 6. This CDR3 has 16 residues. Germline V gene lookup returns CDR1 MNHGY and CDR2 SVAAGI. The CDR3 here is CASRRQGAISYNEQFF. The DNA of the CDR3 is TGTGCCAGCAGACGACAGGGGGCTATATCCTACAATGAGCAGTTCTTC.

This clonotype came up a few times. The CDR3 is CASRVHGYNEQFF. CDR3 in DNA: TGTGCCAGCAGAGTACATGGATACAATGAGCAGTTCTTC. V is TRBV6-1 and J is TRBJ2-1, with unresolved D. CDR1 is MNHNS and CDR2 is SASEGT in the germline V gene. Trimming shortened V by 6 bases and J by 4 bases, and 10 bases separated the two germline ends. The CDR3 is 13 amino acids.

The rearrangement uses TRBV7-2 and TRBJ2-1; possible D gene TRBD2, 6 bases. Trimming took 1 base from V and 2 from J, leaving 9 bases between them. The CDR3 is 15 residues long. CDR1 SGHTA and CDR2 FQGNSA come from the germline V gene. The CDR3: CASSLDGGAYNEQFF. The CDR3 coding sequence is TGTGCCAGCAGCTTAGATGGCGGGGCCTACAATGAGCAGTTCTTC.

The rearrangement links TRBV28 to TRBJ2-3, with 11 nucleotides matching TRBD1. Germline V gene lookup returns CDR1 MDHEN and CDR2 SYDVKM. CDR3 size: 17 residues. V was clipped by 4 bases and J by 4 bases; unmatched bases: 10. In nucleotides, the CDR3 is TGTGCCAGCAGTTACGAAGGACAGGGGGCAAGGGCAGATACGCAGTATTTT. This translates into CASSYEGQGARADTQYF.

V and J are TRBV7-2 and TRBJ2-5, with 8 bases matching TRBD2. The better agreement between TRBJ2-1 and the DNA end casts doubt on the J call. CDR1 SGHTA and CDR2 FQGNSA come from the germline V gene. CDR3 length: 12 residues. CDR3 loop: CASNPPGGTQFF. In nucleotides, the CDR3 is TGTGCCAGCAACCCCCCGGGGGGGACCCAGTTCTTC.

The chain has TRBV6-5 and TRBJ2-1, with 8 bases lining up with TRBD2. The CDR3 is 15 amino acids. Looked up from germline, CDR1 is MNHEY and CDR2 is SVGAGI. J lost 9 bases, V lost 5 bases, and 12 bases had no gene match. The CDR3 region is CASSERPGLEGEQFF. In nucleotides, the CDR3 is TGTGCCAGCAGTGAGAGGCCGGGACTAGAAGGTGAGCAGTTCTTC.

The rearrangement joins TRBV27 to TRBJ2-3; 7 bases match TRBD1. There are 16 residues in the CDR3. The V gene's germline CDR1 is MNHEY and CDR2 SMNVEV (reference sequence). V shed 5 bases, J shed 2 bases, and the junction held 10 bases outside the gene matches. Here the CDR3 reads CASSTGQDYFTDTQYF. As DNA, the CDR3 is TGTGCCAGCAGTACAGGACAGGATTACTTCACAGATACGCAGTATTTT.

The gene calls are TRBV6-8 and TRBJ2-4; D gene ambiguous. Judging by the DNA end, TRBJ2-7 fits better; the J call may be wrong. Per the germline V gene, CDR1 is MNHGY and CDR2 is SAAAGT. The CDR3 is 14 amino acids. The CDR3 loop is CASKWNDGTYEQYF. CDR3 bases: TGTGCCAGCAAGTGGAACGACGGTACCTACGAGCAGTACTTC.

CDR3 in amino acids: CASSPSRVREQFF. Here the CDR3 DNA reads TGTGCCAGCAGTCCCTCTAGGGTTCGTGAGCAGTTCTTC. V gene TRBV12-3 or TRBV12-4 combines with J gene TRBJ2-1, with D unclear. Between the trimmed V and J ends, which lost 5 bases and 9 bases, there was a span of 14 bases. The CDR3 runs 13 residues.

The rearrangement uses TRBV6-1 and TRBJ2-7; D not certain. The CDR3 length is 12 residues. The ends were cut back, 1 base at V and 1 base at J, with 2 bases in the middle. Germline lookup yields CDR1 MNHNS and CDR2 SASEGT. The CDR3 DNA is TGTGCCAGCAGTGAAGTGTCCTACGAGCAGTACTTC. Protein sequence: CASSEVSYEQYF.

This chain uses TRBV6-1 with TRBJ2-3; D remains unclear. This CDR3 is 16 amino acids long. With 6 bases removed from V and 0 bases from J, the gap between germline ends came to 16 bases. Germline V lookup: CDR1 MNHNS, CDR2 SASEGT. CDR3 amino acids: CASRKIVRASTDTQYF. Here the CDR3 DNA reads TGTGCCAGCAGGAAGATAGTTAGAGCCAGCACAGATACGCAGTATTTT.